Presented here are 25 T cell receptor beta chains from one specimen sequenced in a study of blood T cell repertoires in COVID-19. Assay used: immunoSEQ multiplex PCR; TCRdb lists only in-frame clones, some missing. The data show 300,000 to 350,000 clones, around 90% seen once. The sample consisted of peripheral blood. All receptors derive from a woman between 18 and 29 years old who had recovered from COVID-19.

This clone turned up a few times. J is TRBJ1-6 and V is TRBV7-2; 7 positions match TRBD1. This CDR3 has 14 amino acids. The V and J ends lost 4 bases and 10 bases, in that order; junction bases with no gene match: 7. Germline V lookup: CDR1 SGHTA, CDR2 FQGNSA. The CDR3 loop is CASSSAGGNSPLHF. The CDR3 DNA is TGTGCCAGCAGCTCTGCAGGGGGAAACTCACCCCTCCACTTT.

This clone was detected only a few times. V usage is TRBV4-1 and J usage is TRBJ2-2; D is perhaps TRBD1 (5 bases). This CDR3 contains 17 residues. V was clipped by 0 bases and J by 0 bases, with 11 bases between them. Germline-derived CDR1 and CDR2 are MGHRA and YSYEKL. CDR3 DNA: TGCGCCAGCAGCCAAGAGCAGGGCAGGTCGAACACCGGGGAGCTGTTTTTT. Protein product: CASSQEQGRSNTGELFF.

The chain joins TRBV7-7 to TRBJ2-1, with TRBD2 identical over 9 bases. Germline V gene lookup returns CDR1 SSHAT and CDR2 FNYEAQ (reference sequence). The CDR3 has 15 residues. The V gene end was trimmed by 5 bases and the J gene end by 8 bases; junction bases not matched to a gene: 10. The CDR3: CASSPGTSTSDEQFF. CDR3 nucleotide sequence: TGTGCCAGCAGCCCCGGGACTAGCACGTCGGATGAGCAGTTCTTC.

This chain joins TRBV3-1 (or the pseudogene TRBV3-2) and TRBJ1-2; weak D call: TRBD1 (6 bases). V was trimmed by 4 bases and J by 4 bases, leaving 7 bases between them. Germline CDR1 is LGHDT and CDR2 is YNNKEL (reference sequence). The CDR3 is made up of 12 amino acids. The CDR3 sequence: CASSLQGYGYTF. The CDR3 region has the DNA TGTGCCAGCAGCCTACAGGGCTATGGCTACACCTTC.

V gene TRBV12-3 or TRBV12-4 combines with J gene TRBJ1-5; possible D gene TRBD1, 5 bases. The CDR3 is 12 residues long. Trimming left V 3 bases short and J 6 bases short, with 6 bases between. CDR3 bases: TGTGCCAGCAGTTTGGGGGGTCAGCCCCAGCATTTT. It yields the protein CASSLGGQPQHF.

This chain links TRBV15 with TRBJ2-7; TRBD2 aligns across 11 bases. This CDR3 region has 15 residues. With 4 bases clipped from V and 2 bases from J, the junction kept 4 bases outside the gene matches. Germline CDR1 reads LNHNV; CDR2 reads YYDKDF (reference sequence). DNA of the CDR3: TGTGCCACCAGCACTAGCGGGAGGTTCCCCTACGAGCAGTACGTC. It encodes CATSTSGRFPYEQYV.

V is TRBV5-1 and J is TRBJ1-2, with D unresolved. Trimming pared 4 bases from V and 2 bases from J, leaving 6 bases between. CDR1 and CDR2 (germline): SGHRS, YFSETQ. This CDR3 is built from 12 residues. The CDR3 here is CASSTENYGYTF. The CDR3 DNA reads as TGCGCCAGCAGCACAGAGAACTATGGCTACACCTTC.

The genes are TRBV29-1 and TRBJ2-1, with 8 positions matching TRBD2. CDR3 length: 13 residues. The V gene end was trimmed by 7 bases and the J gene end by 9 bases; junction bases not matched to a gene: 11. Germline lookup yields CDR1 SQVTM and CDR2 ANQGSEA. The CDR3 spells CSAVAGPWSEQFF. CDR3 DNA: TGCAGCGCCGTAGCGGGACCTTGGAGTGAGCAGTTCTTC.

The chain uses TRBV29-1 and TRBJ1-2, with D tentatively TRBD1 (5 bases). Trimming pared 4 bases from V and 3 bases from J, leaving 15 bases between. This CDR3 contains 14 residues. Per germline, CDR1 SQVTM and CDR2 ANQGSEA. The CDR3 region is CSVVLGGGDYGYTF. The DNA for the CDR3 is TGCAGCGTTGTCCTTGGGGGAGGGGACTATGGCTACACCTTC.

V gene TRBV23-1 combines with J gene TRBJ2-5; 8 positions match TRBD1. TRBV23-1 carries the ORF label, with uncertain function. J lost 4 bases, V lost 4 bases, and 14 bases had no gene match. This CDR3 spans 17 amino acids. The CDR3 sequence: CASSPKWTGWVRETQYF. CDR3 in DNA: TGCGCCAGCAGTCCTAAATGGACAGGGTGGGTAAGAGAGACCCAGTACTTC.

This clone was observed once. The chain carries TRBV3-1 (or the pseudogene TRBV3-2) and TRBJ1-1, with 11 bases identical to TRBD1. From germline, CDR1 is LGHDT and CDR2 YNNKEL (reference sequence). The CDR3 is made up of 16 amino acids. Trimming removed 1 base from V and 3 bases from J; junction bases left unmatched: 4. The CDR3 nucleotides read TGTGCCAGCAGCCAAGTTGGGACAGGGGGGCACACTGAAGCTTTCTTT. Its translation: CASSQVGTGGHTEAFF.

The chain is built from TRBV11-3 and TRBJ2-6, with 8 bases aligning to TRBD1. CDR3 length: 15 amino acids. Germline loops: CDR1 SGHNT, CDR2 YENEEA. V dropped 5 bases and J dropped 3; count of bases not matched to a gene: 3. Here the CDR3 DNA reads TGTGCCAGCAGCCAGGACAGGGTTGGGGCCAACGTCCTGACTTTC. This sequence encodes CASSQDRVGANVLTF.

The V gene is TRBV9, the J gene TRBJ1-5; D gene unclear. V gave up 0 bases and J gave up 9 bases, with 16 bases separating them. CDR3 length: 15 residues. Germline CDR1 and CDR2: SGDLS and YYNGEE. Here the CDR3 reads CASSVAGGLGSPQHF. CDR3 nucleotides: TGTGCCAGCAGCGTAGCGGGAGGTTTGGGGTCGCCCCAGCATTTT. The full variable domain, rest sourced from reference TRBV9 and TRBJ1-5, is DSGVTQTPKHLITATGQRVTLRCSPRSGDLSVYWYQQSLDQGLQFLIQYYNGEERAKGNILERFSAQQFPDLHSELNLSSLELGDSALYFCASSVAGGLGSPQHFGDGTRLSIL.

The rearrangement links TRBV19 to TRBJ2-1, with a tentative D call TRBD1 (5 bases). The ends were cut back, 5 bases at V and 13 bases at J, with 18 bases in the middle. The CDR3 sequence is 13 residues long. Germline CDR1 LNHDA, CDR2 SQIVND (reference sequence). The CDR3 DNA follows: TGTGCCAGTAGTCAACGGACGACCAGGGCTCAGTTCTTC. It is translated as CASSQRTTRAQFF.

The chain carries TRBV11-3 and TRBJ2-2; 8 bases are shared with TRBD1. J gave up 4 bases and V 5 bases, and 3 bases lay outside the gene matches. This CDR3 is 14 amino acids long. Germline lookup yields CDR1 SGHNT and CDR2 YENEEA. The CDR3 bases are TGTGCCAGCAGCAGGACAGGGAGCACCGGGGAGCTGTTTTTT. This translates into CASSRTGSTGELFF.

This chain joins TRBV7-9 and TRBJ2-2; 12 bases agree with TRBD2. The V and J ends lost 5 bases and 4 bases, in that order; junction bases with no gene match: 11. Germline V CDR1 and CDR2: SEHNR, FQNEAQ (reference sequence). This CDR3 region has 18 residues. The CDR3 region has the DNA TGTGCCAGCAGCGAACTAGCGGGAGGTTTCCTTGGCACCGGGGAGCTGTTTTTT. Its translation: CASSELAGGFLGTGELFF.

V usage is TRBV7-9 and J usage is TRBJ2-3, with 8 bases fitting TRBD2. The germline CDR1 and CDR2 sequences are SEHNR and FQNEAQ (reference sequence). With 10 bases clipped from V and 4 bases from J, the junction kept 25 bases outside the gene matches. This CDR3 contains 19 residues. The CDR3 spells CATHSLGVSGRATPDTQYF. The CDR3 DNA reads TGTGCCACACACTCCTTGGGTGTAAGCGGGAGAGCTACTCCAGATACGCAGTATTTT.

V gene TRBV30 combines with J gene TRBJ1-1; possibly TRBD1 for D (5 bases). V was cut by 3 bases and J by 3 bases, with 11 bases left in between. Per the germline V gene, CDR1 is GTSNPN and CDR2 is SVGIG (reference sequence). This CDR3 has 13 residues. In nucleotides, the CDR3 is TGTGCCTGGAGGGCAGGGCAGTACACTGAAGCTTTCTTT. It yields the protein CAWRAGQYTEAFF.

This chain uses TRBV7-2 with TRBJ2-3, with TRBD1 as a possible D gene (5 bases). V gave up 5 bases and J gave up 0 bases, with 12 bases separating them. This CDR3 has 15 residues. The germline V gene encodes CDR1 SGHTA and CDR2 FQGNSA. The CDR3 loop reads CASSQGVASTDTQYF. The CDR3 DNA is TGTGCCAGCAGCCAAGGGGTCGCTAGCACAGATACGCAGTATTTT. Together with reference TRBV7-2 and TRBJ2-3, the CDR3 gives the full variable domain: GAGVSQSPSNKVTEKGKDVELRCDPISGHTALYWYRQSLGQGLEFLIYFQGNSAPDKSGLPSDRFSAERTGGSVSTLTIQRTQQEDSAVYLCASSQGVASTDTQYFGPGTRLTVL.

The sample holds a few counts of this clone. The gene calls are TRBV5-6 and TRBJ1-3, with D perhaps TRBD1 (5 bases). The CDR3 spans 15 residues. Looked up from germline, CDR1 is SGHDT and CDR2 is YYEEEE. The germline V and J ends were trimmed by 4 bases and 0 bases, with 11 bases remaining between them. The CDR3 DNA follows: TGTGCCAGCAGCCCGACAGTAGACTCTGGAAACACCATATATTTT. It is translated as CASSPTVDSGNTIYF.

The CDR3 bases are TGTGCCAGTAGTATAAGGACAGAGTTCGATGAGCAGTTCTTC. Encoded protein: CASSIRTEFDEQFF. J is TRBJ2-1 and V is TRBV19; TRBD1 might be the D (6 bases). In germline, CDR1 is LNHDA, CDR2 SQIVND (reference sequence). The CDR3 has 14 residues. V lost 2 bases and J 8 bases, leaving 13 bases between the germline ends.

CDR3 nucleotides: TGTGCCAGCAGTGAATATGCAGGGCTCTACAATGAGCAGTTCTTC. This translates into CASSEYAGLYNEQFF. The chain links TRBV25-1 to TRBJ2-1, with a possible D match to TRBD1 (5 bases). V lost 0 bases to trimming and J lost 3 bases, with 9 bases between them. This CDR3 is 15 amino acids long. Germline V lookup: CDR1 MGHDK, CDR2 SYGVNS.

This chain connects TRBV19 to TRBJ2-1; TRBD2 matches at 14 bases. V lost 7 bases, J lost 8 bases, and 10 bases stayed unmatched. The germline gives CDR1 LNHDA, CDR2 SQIVND (reference sequence). CDR3 length: 16 residues. The CDR3: CASKAGTSGSLDEQFF. CDR3 bases: TGTGCCAGTAAGGCCGGGACTAGCGGGAGTTTAGATGAGCAGTTCTTC.

The rearrangement uses TRBV4-3 and TRBJ2-1; TRBD2 aligns across 14 bases. CDR1 is LGHNA and CDR2 is YSLEER in the germline V gene. Trimming cost V 0 bases and J 8 bases; bases outside gene matches: 6. The CDR3 is made up of 17 amino acids. Here the CDR3 DNA reads TGCGCCAGCAGCCAAGACAGGACTAGCGGGAGGATTGATGAGCAGTTCTTC. Amino acids: CASSQDRTSGRIDEQFF.

This clone has just one count. This CDR3 is CAWSQGETSGNTIYF. Written as DNA, the CDR3 is TGTGCCTGGAGTCAGGGGGAAACCTCTGGAAACACCATATATTTT. This chain links TRBV30 with TRBJ1-3; the match to TRBD1 covers 7 bases. J lost 0 bases, V lost 2 bases, and 4 bases had no gene match. Germline V gene sequence: CDR1 GTSNPN, CDR2 SVGIG (reference sequence). There are 15 residues in the CDR3.